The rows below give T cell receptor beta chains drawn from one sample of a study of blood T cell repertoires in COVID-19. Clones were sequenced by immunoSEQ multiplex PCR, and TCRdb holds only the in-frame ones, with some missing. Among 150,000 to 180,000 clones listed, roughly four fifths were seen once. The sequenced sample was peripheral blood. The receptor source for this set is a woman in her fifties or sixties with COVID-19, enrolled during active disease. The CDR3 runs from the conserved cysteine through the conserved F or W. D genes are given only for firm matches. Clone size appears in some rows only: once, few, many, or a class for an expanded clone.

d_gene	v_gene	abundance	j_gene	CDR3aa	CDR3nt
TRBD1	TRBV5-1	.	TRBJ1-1	CASSSTGVMNTEAFF	TGCGCCAGCAGCTCTACAGGGGTCATGAACACTGAAGCTTTCTTT
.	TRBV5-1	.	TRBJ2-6	CASSLVGGPSSGANVLTF	TGCGCCAGCAGCTTGGTTGGAGGGCCTAGCTCTGGGGCCAACGTCCTGACTTTC
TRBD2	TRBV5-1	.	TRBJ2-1	CASSLPSGDNEQFF	TGCGCCAGCAGCTTGCCTAGCGGCGACAATGAGCAGTTCTTC
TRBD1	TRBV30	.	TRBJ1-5	CAWSRQGGGQPQHF	TGTGCCTGGAGTAGACAGGGAGGTGGTCAGCCCCAGCATTTT
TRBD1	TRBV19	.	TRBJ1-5	CASSLTGVNQPQHF	TGTGCCAGTAGCCTCACAGGGGTCAATCAGCCCCAGCATTTT
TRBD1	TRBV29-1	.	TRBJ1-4	CSASTGGDEKLFF	TGCAGCGCTTCAACAGGGGGGGATGAAAAACTGTTTTTT
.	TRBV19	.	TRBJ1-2	CASSIGAGTVSSYGYTF	TGTGCCAGTAGTATAGGAGCAGGAACGGTATCATCCTATGGCTACACCTTC
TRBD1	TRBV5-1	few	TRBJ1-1	CASSLGGQGLTTFF	TGCGCCAGCAGCTTGGGTGGACAGGGGCTTACGACTTTCTTT
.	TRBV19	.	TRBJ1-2	CASSTPVLIPNYGYTF	TGTGCCAGTAGTACTCCGGTTTTGATTCCTAACTATGGCTACACCTTC
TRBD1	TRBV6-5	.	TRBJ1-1	CASSLDRVSGTEAFF	TGTGCCAGCAGTTTGGACAGGGTATCAGGGACTGAAGCTTTCTTT
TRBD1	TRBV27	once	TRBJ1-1	CASSFTGGQTEAFF	TGTGCCAGCAGTTTTACAGGGGGACAAACTGAAGCTTTCTTT
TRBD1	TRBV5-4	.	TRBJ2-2	CASSRPRDRNTGELFF	TGTGCCAGCAGCCGCCCCCGGGACAGGAACACCGGGGAGCTGTTTTTT
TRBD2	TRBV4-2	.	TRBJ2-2	CASSQVSGRDTGELFF	TGTGCCAGCAGCCAGGTATCCGGGAGGGACACCGGGGAGCTGTTTTTT
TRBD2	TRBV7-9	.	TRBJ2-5	CASSPPLAGEGETQYF	TGTGCCAGCAGCCCCCCACTAGCGGGAGAGGGAGAGACCCAGTACTTC
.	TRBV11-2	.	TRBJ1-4	CASSLDGADGEKLFF	TGTGCCAGCAGCTTAGATGGAGCGGACGGGGAAAAACTGTTTTTT
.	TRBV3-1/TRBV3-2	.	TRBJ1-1	CASSQTFFGLTNTEAFF	TGTGCCAGCAGCCAAACATTTTTTGGACTGACGAACACTGAAGCTTTCTTT
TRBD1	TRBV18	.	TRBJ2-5	CASSGQGSQETQYF	TGTGCCAGCTCGGGACAGGGGTCCCAAGAGACCCAGTACTTC
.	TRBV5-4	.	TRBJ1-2	CASSYGGANYGYTF	TGTGCCAGCAGCTATGGGGGGGCCAACTATGGCTACACCTTC
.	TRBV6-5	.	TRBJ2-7	CATNPATGFREQYF	TGTGCCACCAACCCCGCCACAGGGTTCCGCGAGCAGTACTTC
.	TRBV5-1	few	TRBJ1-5	CASSLADSLNQPQHF	TGCGCCAGCAGCTTGGCCGACAGCCTAAATCAGCCCCAGCATTTT
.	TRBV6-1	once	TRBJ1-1	CASSEAPVNTEAFF	TGTGCCAGCAGTGAAGCCCCCGTGAACACTGAAGCTTTCTTT
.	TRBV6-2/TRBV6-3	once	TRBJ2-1	CASSISRGLGQYNEQFF	TGTGCCAGCAGCATAAGCAGGGGCCTTGGGCAATACAATGAGCAGTTCTTC
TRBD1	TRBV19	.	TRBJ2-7	CASSNPTAGTGWKYF	TGTGCCAGTAGTAACCCTACCGCCGGGACAGGGTGGAAATACTTC
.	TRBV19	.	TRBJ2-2	CASTGPGVSGELFF	TGTGCCAGTACTGGGCCAGGGGTATCCGGGGAGCTGTTTTTT
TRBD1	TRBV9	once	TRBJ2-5	CASSGFDRGYETQYF	TGTGCCAGCAGCGGCTTCGACAGGGGCTATGAGACCCAGTACTTC
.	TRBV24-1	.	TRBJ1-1	CATSDGAKAFF	TGTGCCACCAGTGATGGGGCGAAAGCTTTCTTT
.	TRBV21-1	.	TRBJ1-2	CASSKAGQGAVGYTF	TGTGCCAGCAGCAAAGCGGGACAGGGGGCCGTTGGCTACACCTTC
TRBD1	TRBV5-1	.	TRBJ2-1	CASTRVQGSYNEQFF	TGCGCCAGCACCCGGGTACAGGGGTCTTACAATGAGCAGTTCTTC
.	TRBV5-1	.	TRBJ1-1	CASSPVVFTEAFF	TGCGCCAGCAGCCCGGTGGTTTTCACTGAAGCTTTCTTT
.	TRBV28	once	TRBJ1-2	CASSFGSRGYTF	TGTGCCAGCAGTTTCGGGAGTCGTGGCTACACCTTC
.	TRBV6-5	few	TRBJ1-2	CASSPDRQANYGYTF	TGTGCCAGCAGCCCCGACAGGCAAGCTAACTATGGCTACACCTTC
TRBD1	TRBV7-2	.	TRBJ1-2	CASSPNRGQGYGYTF	TGTGCCAGCAGCCCGAACAGGGGGCAAGGCTATGGCTACACCTTC